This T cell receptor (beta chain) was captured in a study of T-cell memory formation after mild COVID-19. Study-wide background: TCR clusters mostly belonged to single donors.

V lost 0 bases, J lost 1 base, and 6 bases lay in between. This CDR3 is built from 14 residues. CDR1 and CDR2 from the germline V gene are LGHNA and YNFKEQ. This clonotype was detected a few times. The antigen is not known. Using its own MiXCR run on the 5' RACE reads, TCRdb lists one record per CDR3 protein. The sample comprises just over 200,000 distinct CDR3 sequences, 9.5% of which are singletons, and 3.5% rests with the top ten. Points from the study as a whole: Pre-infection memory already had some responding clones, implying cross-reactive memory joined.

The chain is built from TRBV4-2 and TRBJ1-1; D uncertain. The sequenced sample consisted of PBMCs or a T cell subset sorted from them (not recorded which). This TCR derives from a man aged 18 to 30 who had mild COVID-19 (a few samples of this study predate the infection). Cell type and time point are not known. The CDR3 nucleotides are TGTGCCAGCAGCCAAGATCCCAAGAACACTGAAGCTTTCTTT. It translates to CASSQDPKNTEAFF.